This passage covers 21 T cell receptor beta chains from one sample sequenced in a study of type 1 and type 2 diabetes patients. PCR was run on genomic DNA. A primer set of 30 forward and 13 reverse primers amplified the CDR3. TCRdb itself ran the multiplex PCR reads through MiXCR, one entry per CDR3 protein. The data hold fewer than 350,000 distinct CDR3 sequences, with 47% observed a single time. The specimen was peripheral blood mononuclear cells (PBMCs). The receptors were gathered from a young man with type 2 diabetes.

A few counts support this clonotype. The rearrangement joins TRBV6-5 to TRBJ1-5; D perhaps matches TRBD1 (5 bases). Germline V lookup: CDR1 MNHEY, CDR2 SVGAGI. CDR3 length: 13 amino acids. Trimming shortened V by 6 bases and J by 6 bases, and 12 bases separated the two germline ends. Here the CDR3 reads CASSQGLTQPQHF. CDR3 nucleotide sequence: TGTGCCAGCAGCCAGGGTTTGACTCAGCCCCAGCATTTT.

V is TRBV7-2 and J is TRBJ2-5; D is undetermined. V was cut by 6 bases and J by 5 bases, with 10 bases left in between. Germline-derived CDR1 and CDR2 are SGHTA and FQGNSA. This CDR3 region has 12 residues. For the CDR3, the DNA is TGTGCCAGCAGACATGACAAGGAGACCCAGTACTTC. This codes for CASRHDKETQYF.

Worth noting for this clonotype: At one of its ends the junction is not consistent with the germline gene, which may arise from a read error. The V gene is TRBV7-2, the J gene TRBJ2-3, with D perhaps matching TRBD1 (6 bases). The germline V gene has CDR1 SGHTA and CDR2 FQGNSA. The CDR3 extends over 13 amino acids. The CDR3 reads CASSLTGGQPFDF. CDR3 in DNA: TGTGCCAGCAGCTTAACTGGTGGACAGCCCTTCGATTTT.

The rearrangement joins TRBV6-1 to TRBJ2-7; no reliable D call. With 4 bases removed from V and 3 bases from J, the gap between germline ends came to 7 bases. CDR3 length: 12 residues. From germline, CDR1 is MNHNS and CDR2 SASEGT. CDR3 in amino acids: CASSGDYYEQYF. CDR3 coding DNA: TGTGCCAGCAGTGGGGATTACTACGAGCAGTACTTC.

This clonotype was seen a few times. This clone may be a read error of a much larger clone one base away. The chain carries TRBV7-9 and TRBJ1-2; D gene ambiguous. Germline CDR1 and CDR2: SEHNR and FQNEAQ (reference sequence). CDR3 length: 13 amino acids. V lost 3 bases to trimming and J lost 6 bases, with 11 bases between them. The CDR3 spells CASSFPAVHGYTF. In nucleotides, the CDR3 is TGTGCCAGCAGCTTCCCAGCCGTCCATGGCTACACCTTC. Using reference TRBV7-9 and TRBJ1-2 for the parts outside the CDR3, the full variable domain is DTGVSQNPRHKITKRGQNVTFRCDPISEHNRLYWYRQTLGQGPEFLTYFQNEAQLEKSRLLSDRFSAERPKGSFSTLEIQRTEQGDSAMYLCASSFPAVHGYTFGSGTRLTVV.

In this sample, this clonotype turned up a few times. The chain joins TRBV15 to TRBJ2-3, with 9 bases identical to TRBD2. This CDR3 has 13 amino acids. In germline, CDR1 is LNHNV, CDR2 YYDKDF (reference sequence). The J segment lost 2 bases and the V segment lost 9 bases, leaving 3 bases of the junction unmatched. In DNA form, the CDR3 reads TGTGCCACGCAGCGGGAGGTCACAGATACGCAGTATTTT. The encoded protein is CATQREVTDTQYF.

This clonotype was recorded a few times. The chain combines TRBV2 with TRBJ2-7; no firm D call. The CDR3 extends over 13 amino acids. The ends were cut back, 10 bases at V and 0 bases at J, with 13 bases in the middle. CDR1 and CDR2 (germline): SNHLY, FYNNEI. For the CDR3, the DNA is TGTGCCACAAGGACCGCGAGCTCCTACGAGCAGTACTTC. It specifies CATRTASSYEQYF. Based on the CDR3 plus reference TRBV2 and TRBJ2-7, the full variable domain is EPEVTQTPSHQVTQMGQEVILRCVPISNHLYFYWYRQILGQKVEFLVSFYNNEISEKSEIFDDQFSVERPDGSNFTLKIRSTKLEDSAMYFCATRTASSYEQYFGPGTRLTVT.

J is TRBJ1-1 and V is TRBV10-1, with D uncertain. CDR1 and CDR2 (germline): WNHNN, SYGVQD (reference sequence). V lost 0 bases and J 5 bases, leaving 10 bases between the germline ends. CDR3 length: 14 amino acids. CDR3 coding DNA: TGCGCCAGCAGTGAGTCGATTGGGGATACTGAAGCTTTCTTT. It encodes CASSESIGDTEAFF.

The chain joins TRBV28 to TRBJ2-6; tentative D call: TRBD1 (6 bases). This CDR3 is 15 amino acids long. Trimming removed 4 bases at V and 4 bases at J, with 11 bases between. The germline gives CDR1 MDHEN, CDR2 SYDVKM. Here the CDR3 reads CASSWNRAGANVLTF. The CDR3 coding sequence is TGTGCCAGCAGTTGGAACAGGGCCGGGGCCAACGTCCTGACTTTC.

The CDR3 DNA is TGTGCCAGCTCCGGAGGGACCGACTTTTCCTACGAGCAGTACTTC. Translated: CASSGGTDFSYEQYF. The rearrangement links TRBV18 to TRBJ2-7; D perhaps matches TRBD2 (6 bases). Deletions cut 6 bases from V and 1 base from J, with 16 bases between. This CDR3 has 15 residues. Germline V lookup: CDR1 KGHSH, CDR2 LQKENI. Drawing the rest from reference TRBV18 and TRBJ2-7, the complete variable domain is NAGVMQNPRHLVRRRGQEARLRCSPMKGHSHVYWYRQLPEEGLKFMVYLQKENIIDESGMPKERFSAEFPKEGPSILRIQQVVRGDSAAYFCASSGGTDFSYEQYFGPGTRLTVT.

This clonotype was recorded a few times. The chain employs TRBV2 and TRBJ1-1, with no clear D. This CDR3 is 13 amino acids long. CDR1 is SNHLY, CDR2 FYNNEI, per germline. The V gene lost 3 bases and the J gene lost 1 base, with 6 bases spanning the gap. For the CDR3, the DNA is TGTGCCAGCAGTGAGAGACAGAACACTGAAGCTTTCTTT. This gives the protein CASSERQNTEAFF.

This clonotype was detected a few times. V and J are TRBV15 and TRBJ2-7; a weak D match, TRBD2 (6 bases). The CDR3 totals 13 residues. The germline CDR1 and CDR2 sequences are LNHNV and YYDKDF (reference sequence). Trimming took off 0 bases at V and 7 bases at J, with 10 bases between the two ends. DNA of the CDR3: TGTGCCACCAGCAGAGAGGTCCGGGGGGAGCAGTACTTC. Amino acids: CATSREVRGEQYF.

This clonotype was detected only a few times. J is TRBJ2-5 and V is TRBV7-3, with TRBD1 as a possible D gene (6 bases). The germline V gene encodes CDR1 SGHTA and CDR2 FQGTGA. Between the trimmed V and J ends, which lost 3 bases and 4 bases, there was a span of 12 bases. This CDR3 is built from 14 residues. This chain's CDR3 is CASSLWGLGETQYF. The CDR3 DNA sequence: TGTGCCAGCAGCTTGTGGGGGCTGGGAGAGACCCAGTACTTC.

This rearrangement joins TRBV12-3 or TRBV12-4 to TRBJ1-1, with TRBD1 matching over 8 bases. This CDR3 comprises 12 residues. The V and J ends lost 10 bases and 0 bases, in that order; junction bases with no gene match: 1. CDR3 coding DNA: TGTGCCAACAGGGGGGTGAACACTGAAGCTTTCTTT. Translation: CANRGVNTEAFF.

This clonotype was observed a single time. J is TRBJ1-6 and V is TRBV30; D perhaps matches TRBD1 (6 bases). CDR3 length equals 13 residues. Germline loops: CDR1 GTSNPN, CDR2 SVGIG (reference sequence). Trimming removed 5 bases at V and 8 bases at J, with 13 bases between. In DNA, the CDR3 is TGTGCCTGGCCGGGACACTCTTATTCACCCCTCCACTTT. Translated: CAWPGHSYSPLHF.

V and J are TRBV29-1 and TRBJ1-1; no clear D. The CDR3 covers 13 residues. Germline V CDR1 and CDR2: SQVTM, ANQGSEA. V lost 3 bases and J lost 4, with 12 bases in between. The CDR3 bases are TGCAGCGTTGATCAGGAGGTAATCACTGAAGCTTTCTTT. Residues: CSVDQEVITEAFF. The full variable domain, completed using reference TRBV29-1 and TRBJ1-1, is SAVISQKPSRDICQRGTSLTIQCQVDSQVTMMFWYRQQPGQSLTLIATANQGSEATYESGFVIDKFPISRPNLTFSTLTVSNMSPEDSSIYLCSVDQEVITEAFFGQGTRLTVV.

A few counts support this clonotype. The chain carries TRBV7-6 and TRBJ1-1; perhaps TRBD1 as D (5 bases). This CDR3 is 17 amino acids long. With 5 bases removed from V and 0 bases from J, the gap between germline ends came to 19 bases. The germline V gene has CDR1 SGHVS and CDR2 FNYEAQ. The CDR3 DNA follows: TGTGCCAGCAGCGGAGAATTGGGGGAGGCACTGAACACTGAAGCTTTCTTT. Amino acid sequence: CASSGELGEALNTEAFF.

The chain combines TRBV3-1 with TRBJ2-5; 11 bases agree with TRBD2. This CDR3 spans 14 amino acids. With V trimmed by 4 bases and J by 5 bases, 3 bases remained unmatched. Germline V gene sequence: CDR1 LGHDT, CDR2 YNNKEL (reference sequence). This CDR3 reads CASSRASGRETQYF. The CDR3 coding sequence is TGTGCCAGCAGCCGGGCTAGCGGGAGGGAGACCCAGTACTTC.

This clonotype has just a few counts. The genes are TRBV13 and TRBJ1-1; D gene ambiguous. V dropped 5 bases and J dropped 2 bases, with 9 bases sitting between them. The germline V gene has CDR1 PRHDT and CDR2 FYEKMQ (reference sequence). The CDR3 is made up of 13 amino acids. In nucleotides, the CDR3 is TGTGCCAGCAGCCACAACTTAAACACTGAAGCTTTCTTT. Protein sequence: CASSHNLNTEAFF.

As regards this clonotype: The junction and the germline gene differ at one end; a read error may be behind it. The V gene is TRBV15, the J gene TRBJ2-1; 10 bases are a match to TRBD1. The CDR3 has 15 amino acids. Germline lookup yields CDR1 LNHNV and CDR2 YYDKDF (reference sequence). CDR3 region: CDTSREGTGANEQFF. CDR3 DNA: TGTGACACCAGCAGAGAAGGGACAGGGGCCAATGAGCAGTTCTTC.

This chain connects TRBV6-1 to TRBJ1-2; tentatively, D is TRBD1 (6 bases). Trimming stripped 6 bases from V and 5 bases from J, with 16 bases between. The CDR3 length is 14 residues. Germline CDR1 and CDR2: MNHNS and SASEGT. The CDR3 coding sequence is TGTGCCAGCAGAGGGTTGGGGGCAGGGTATGGCTACACCTTC. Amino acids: CASRGLGAGYGYTF.